This T cell receptor (beta chain) was recovered during a study of cytomegalovirus exposure and HLA in healthy donors. Losses at the gene ends were 6 bases for V and 2 bases for J; bases not matched to a gene: 4. This CDR3 is 15 amino acids long. Germline loops: CDR1 MNHEY, CDR2 SMNVEV (reference sequence). PCR amplification relied on 60 Vbeta primers (plus 13 Jbeta primers). The protocol was immunoSEQ multiplex PCR, while the TCRdb copy is restricted to in-frame clones and leaves out a portion. The data hold roughly 130,000 clones, with 79% observed a single time. The chain employs TRBV27 and TRBJ2-7; the match to TRBD2 covers 13 bases. The sequencing input was PBMCs. This TCR derives from a female donor in good health and CMV-seronegative. CDR3 region: CASREGTSGTYEQYF. The CDR3 nucleotides read TGTGCCAGCAGGGAAGGGACTAGCGGGACCTACGAGCAGTACTTC.